This TCR beta chain was sequenced in a study of response to subunit inactivated influenza vaccine (dated by TCRdb to the late 2010s). At the level of the whole study: Deep quantitative T cell receptor repertoire profiling was used in the study to track responses to a trivalent subunit inactivated influenza vaccine.

Library construction relied on RT-PCR. The run used an Illumina HiSeq 2500. Clones were called with MiXCR by TCRdb after fastp trimmed the public reads at Q25, and only in-frame beta chains were retained. All rows with the same CDR3 protein become a single entry with the most common DNA and genes. The sample profile shows hundreds of thousands of distinct CDR3 sequences; less than 30% of them were found once. 1.5% to 2% of the sample is in the top ten clones. V drops 0 bases and J drops 7 bases, leaving 9 bases in between. Inclusive of the bounding cysteine and phenylalanine, the CDR3 is 13 residues long. Left in the record is the CDR3 DNA by itself, 39 bases read in frame from the first base. The germline V gene sets CDR1 to MNHEY and CDR2 to SVGAGI. This clonotype was seen ten or more times. What this receptor recognizes is not known. Base quality data are lacking; no much larger clone is found one base away.

General findings and caveats noted by the study authors: The authors proposed that each seasonal influenza vaccination may bring in only a limited number of new T cells.

This specimen was CD4+ T cells sorted from PBMCs, taken about 5 days after vaccination. This chain is built from TRBV6-5 and TRBJ1-2, with no confident D gene call. The receptor was derived from a man aged 45-65 years who received an inactivated influenza vaccine. Donor details come from another sample of the same person, matched by shared clones. The DNA sequence reads TGTGCCAGCAGTTACTCGAACCTGGTTGGCTACACCTTC. Its coded protein is CASSYSNLVGYTF.